This T cell receptor beta chain was sequenced in a study of PD-L1 blockade in urothelial cancer. Sequencing was performed with immunoSEQ multiplex PCR; in TCRdb, only in-frame clones are kept and a portion is missing. The sample has 30,000 to 50,000 clones, around 88% seen once. The CDR3 runs 15 residues. Germline-derived CDR1 and CDR2 are LGHNA and YNFKEQ. Trimming stripped 1 base from V and 1 base from J, with 11 bases between. Sequenced here: PBMCs, sampled around atezolizumab (anti-PD-L1) treatment. The V and J genes are TRBV4-2 and TRBJ2-7, with a possible D match to TRBD2 (5 bases). The sequence derives from a man aged 60-69 years with urothelial cancer. The CDR3 coding sequence is TGTGCCAGCAGCCAAGGTATAGGCGGGTCCTACGAGCAGTACTTC. Its protein product is CASSQGIGGSYEQYF.